These 26 T cell receptor beta chains were sequenced from one sample in a study of blood T cell repertoires in COVID-19. Data came from immunoSEQ multiplex PCR; TCRdb stores just in-frame clones and leaves some out. In the table there are around 220,000 clones, about 90% of which are singletons. The specimen was PBMCs or T cells enriched from blood (not recorded which). The receptors here all came from a woman between 50 and 59 years old with acute COVID-19.

The chain is built from TRBV6-1 and TRBJ1-2; D is unresolved. Germline CDR1 MNHNS, CDR2 SASEGT. The CDR3 is made up of 12 amino acids. Trimming stripped 2 bases from V and 4 bases from J, with 5 bases between. The CDR3 loop is CASSEYSYGYTF. For the CDR3, the DNA is TGTGCCAGCAGTGAATACTCCTATGGCTACACCTTC.

V is TRBV27 and J is TRBJ2-7; 9 nucleotides line up with TRBD2. V lost 2 bases, J lost 3 bases, and 5 bases stayed unmatched. This CDR3 has 15 residues. In germline, CDR1 is MNHEY, CDR2 SMNVEV (reference sequence). CDR3 amino acids: CASSLTTSGFYEQYF. As DNA, the CDR3 is TGTGCCAGCAGTTTAACGACTAGCGGCTTCTACGAGCAGTACTTC.

The genes are TRBV2 and TRBJ1-5, with D perhaps matching TRBD1 (5 bases). Germline values: CDR1 SNHLY, CDR2 FYNNEI. The CDR3 is made up of 15 amino acids. The V end was cut by 6 bases, the J end by 4 bases, with 16 bases between. DNA for the CDR3: TGTGCCAGCAGCGTTCAGCTAGGGGTGAATCAGCCCCAGCATTTT. Translation gives CASSVQLGVNQPQHF.

Only a few counts were recorded for this clone. The gene calls are TRBV4-3 and TRBJ2-7; 9 bases align to TRBD2. CDR3 length: 16 amino acids. V lost 0 bases and J lost 4; bases outside the gene matches: 7. Germline CDR1 is LGHNA and CDR2 is YSLEER. CDR3 nucleotides: TGCGCCAGCAGCCAAGATGGGACTAGCTCCTCGTACGAGCAGTACTTC. It encodes CASSQDGTSSSYEQYF.

This chain links TRBV7-8 with TRBJ1-2; D might be TRBD1 (6 bases). Germline assignment: CDR1 SGHVS and CDR2 FQNEAQ. CDR3 length equals 14 residues. Trimming shortened V by 3 bases and J by 1 base, and 9 bases separated the two germline ends. CDR3 amino acids: CASSFGTLNYGYTF. CDR3 DNA: TGTGCCAGCAGCTTTGGGACACTTAACTATGGCTACACCTTC.

This rearrangement joins TRBV7-2 to TRBJ2-7; D might be TRBD2 (5 bases). With 2 bases removed from V and 3 bases from J, the gap between germline ends came to 20 bases. Germline CDR1 is SGHTA and CDR2 is FQGNSA. This CDR3 is built from 17 residues. Here the CDR3 reads CASSLMSSGLAHYEQYF. DNA for the CDR3: TGTGCCAGCAGCTTAATGAGTTCAGGCCTAGCTCACTACGAGCAGTACTTC. The full variable domain, completed using reference TRBV7-2 and TRBJ2-7, is GAGVSQSPSNKVTEKGKDVELRCDPISGHTALYWYRQSLGQGLEFLIYFQGNSAPDKSGLPSDRFSAERTGGSVSTLTIQRTQQEDSAVYLCASSLMSSGLAHYEQYFGPGTRLTVT.

The rearrangement links TRBV5-1 to TRBJ2-5, with TRBD1 as a possible D gene (5 bases). V lost 0 bases and J 7 bases, leaving 13 bases between the germline ends. Germline CDR1 SGHRS, CDR2 YFSETQ. This CDR3 is built from 14 residues. The CDR3 DNA is TGCGCCAGCAGCTTGGCCGGTGGTGGGGCGACCCAGTACTTC. Translation: CASSLAGGGATQYF.

V is TRBV6-5 and J is TRBJ2-7, with D possibly being TRBD1 (5 bases). V was clipped by 6 bases and J by 3 bases, with 15 bases between them. This CDR3 has 14 amino acids. Looked up from germline, CDR1 is MNHEY and CDR2 is SVGAGI. The DNA for the CDR3 is TGTGCCAGCAGCACTACGGACACTCACTACGAGCAGTACTTC. This encodes CASSTTDTHYEQYF.

The genes are TRBV13 and TRBJ1-1; D is ambiguous. This CDR3 region has 14 residues. CDR1 PRHDT and CDR2 FYEKMQ come from the germline V gene (reference sequence). V was trimmed by 5 bases and J by 1 base, leaving 11 bases between them. The CDR3 DNA reads TGTGCCAGCAGCGCGTACAGAAAGAACACTGAAGCTTTCTTT. Protein sequence: CASSAYRKNTEAFF.

The chain has TRBV4-2 and TRBJ2-2; D remains ambiguous. Germline V gives CDR1 LGHNA, CDR2 YNFKEQ. The CDR3 sequence is 12 residues long. The ends were cut back, 4 bases at V and 4 bases at J, with 4 bases in the middle. CDR3 nucleotide sequence: TGTGCCAGCAGCCGCGCCACCGGGGAGCTGTTTTTT. It encodes CASSRATGELFF.

Turning to this clone: The same CDR3 is also encoded by other DNA sequences in this sample. The chain is built from TRBV30 and TRBJ1-6, with D unclear. The length of the CDR3 is 13 residues. The V gene's germline CDR1 is GTSNPN and CDR2 SVGIG (reference sequence). V was trimmed by 0 bases and J by 5 bases, leaving 5 bases between them. In DNA, the CDR3 is TGTGCCTGGAGTGTGAGGGATAATTCACCCCTCCACTTT. Translating gives CAWSVRDNSPLHF.

This clone was found once. V and J are TRBV7-2 and TRBJ1-3, with 9 bases aligning to TRBD1. The CDR3 runs to 18 residues. Per germline, CDR1 SGHTA and CDR2 FQGNSA. Germline trimming cut 4 bases from V and 2 bases from J; bases unmatched to any gene: 12. DNA of the CDR3: TGTGCCAGCAGCTCACCCCGATCCGACAGGGGGACTGGAAACACCATATATTTT. Translating gives CASSSPRSDRGTGNTIYF.

The chain recombines TRBV18 with TRBJ2-3; 10 nucleotides align to TRBD2. CDR3 length: 16 amino acids. Per germline, CDR1 KGHSH and CDR2 LQKENI. Trimming cost V 1 base and J 6 bases; bases outside gene matches: 7. The DNA for the CDR3 is TGTGCCAGCTCACCACTAGGGTCTAGCGGGAGCGATACGCAGTATTTT. Encoded protein: CASSPLGSSGSDTQYF.

The V call is TRBV27, the J call TRBJ2-1, with 9 bases aligning to TRBD2. Losses at the gene ends were 6 bases for V and 5 bases for J; bases not matched to a gene: 11. Germline CDR1 and CDR2: MNHEY and SMNVEV (reference sequence). This CDR3 is built from 16 residues. CDR3 protein: CASRASGINRDNEQFF. DNA for the CDR3: TGTGCCAGCAGGGCTAGCGGGATAAATAGAGACAATGAGCAGTTCTTC.

The chain recombines TRBV29-1 with TRBJ2-1; D is uncertain. This CDR3 region has 13 residues. V lost 1 base and J lost 4, with 8 bases in between. Germline assignment: CDR1 SQVTM and CDR2 ANQGSEA. The CDR3 bases are TGCAGCGTTGAAGCCACCCTATACAATGAGCAGTTCTTC. Translating gives CSVEATLYNEQFF.

The V and J genes are TRBV28 and TRBJ1-5; D gene uncertain. V lost 7 bases to trimming and J lost 3 bases, with 13 bases between them. The CDR3 runs 14 residues. Looked up from germline, CDR1 is MDHEN and CDR2 is SYDVKM. The DNA of the CDR3 is TGTGCCAGCATCGAAACCCGGGACAATCAGCCCCAGCATTTT. This translates into CASIETRDNQPQHF. Full variable domain (outside the CDR3, taken from reference TRBV28 and TRBJ1-5): DVKVTQSSRYLVKRTGEKVFLECVQDMDHENMFWYRQDPGLGLRLIYFSYDVKMKEKGDIPEGYSVSREKKERFSLILESASTNQTSMYLCASIETRDNQPQHFGDGTRLSIL.

The V and J genes are TRBV15 and TRBJ2-1, with 8 bases fitting TRBD2. The CDR3 sequence is 15 residues long. After removal of 0 bases from V and 5 bases from J, the junction contained 3 bases not matched to a gene. Germline assignment: CDR1 LNHNV and CDR2 YYDKDF (reference sequence). The CDR3 here is CATSRELAENNEQFF. In DNA, the CDR3 is TGTGCCACCAGCAGAGAACTAGCGGAAAACAATGAGCAGTTCTTC.

For the CDR3, the DNA is TGTGCCAGCAGGCTAGGTTCGGGGGTCTCCTACAATGAGCAGTTCTTC. As protein: CASRLGSGVSYNEQFF. V usage is TRBV27 and J usage is TRBJ2-1; possibly TRBD2 for D (6 bases). From germline, CDR1 is MNHEY and CDR2 SMNVEV (reference sequence). The CDR3 loop spans 16 amino acids. The V and J ends lost 6 bases and 0 bases respectively, with 15 bases between them.

The chain is built from TRBV5-4 and TRBJ2-7, with TRBD2 identical over 7 bases. Trimming took 4 bases from V and 5 from J; bases not matched to a gene: 3. In germline, CDR1 is SGHNT, CDR2 YYREEE (reference sequence). This CDR3 has 12 amino acids. For the CDR3, the DNA is TGTGCCAGCAGCCTGGGACTAAACGAGCAGTACTTC. Encoded protein: CASSLGLNEQYF. The whole variable domain, filled in from reference TRBV5-4 and TRBJ2-7, reads ETGVTQSPTHLIKTRGQQVTLRCSSQSGHNTVSWYQQALGQGPQFIFQYYREEENGRGNFPPRFSGLQFPNYSSELNVNALELDDSALYLCASSLGLNEQYFGPGTRLTVT.

This rearrangement joins TRBV4-1 to TRBJ2-1; 11 nucleotides line up with TRBD2. This CDR3 is built from 17 residues. Unmatched junction bases numbered 9, after V lost 3 bases and J lost 5 bases. The germline CDR1 and CDR2 sequences are MGHRA and YSYEKL. The CDR3 region is CASSQGEGLAVNNEQFF. DNA for the CDR3: TGCGCCAGCAGCCAGGGTGAGGGACTAGCGGTCAACAATGAGCAGTTCTTC.

This clone was seen only once. This chain joins TRBV28 and TRBJ1-1; 10 bases agree with TRBD1. This CDR3 has 16 residues. Germline V gives CDR1 MDHEN, CDR2 SYDVKM. The V segment lost 5 bases and the J segment 1 base; nucleotides outside the gene matches: 7. The CDR3 region is CASSRQGAVKNTEAFF. For the CDR3, the DNA is TGTGCCAGCAGTCGACAGGGGGCCGTAAAGAACACTGAAGCTTTCTTT.

The chain joins TRBV15 to TRBJ2-5; 8 bases fit TRBD1. The CDR3 spans 16 residues. Trimming took 0 bases from V and 2 from J; bases not matched to a gene: 5. CDR1 is LNHNV, CDR2 YYDKDF, per germline (reference sequence). CDR3: CATSRDQYRGQETQYF. DNA for the CDR3: TGTGCCACCAGCAGAGATCAGTACAGGGGGCAAGAGACCCAGTACTTC.

This chain joins TRBV9 and TRBJ2-7; TRBD2 agrees at 10 bases. Germline loops: CDR1 SGDLS, CDR2 YYNGEE. The J segment lost 6 bases and the V segment lost 3 bases, leaving 3 bases of the junction unmatched. The CDR3 is made up of 13 amino acids. This chain's CDR3 is CASSGVAGGEQYF. The CDR3 DNA sequence: TGTGCCAGCAGCGGGGTAGCGGGAGGCGAGCAGTACTTC.

The chain has TRBV18 and TRBJ1-5, with 10 bases identical to TRBD1. Losses at the gene ends were 3 bases for V and 3 bases for J; bases not matched to a gene: 5. The CDR3 runs to 16 residues. CDR1 and CDR2 (germline): KGHSH, LQKENI. The CDR3 nucleotides are TGTGCCAGCTCACCGGGGACAGGGGCGATCAATCAGCCCCAGCATTTT. Amino acids: CASSPGTGAINQPQHF.

This chain uses TRBV6-5 with TRBJ1-3; possible D gene TRBD1, 5 bases. Germline lookup yields CDR1 MNHEY and CDR2 SVGAGI. This CDR3 region has 14 residues. The V end was cut by 4 bases, the J end by 1 base, with 8 bases between. The CDR3 here is CASSSRVSGNTIYF. CDR3 DNA: TGTGCCAGCAGTTCCAGGGTGTCTGGAAACACCATATATTTT.

V gene TRBV29-1 combines with J gene TRBJ2-1, with 10 bases identical to TRBD1. V shed 8 bases, J shed 9 bases, and the junction held 13 bases outside the gene matches. The CDR3 covers 14 residues. Germline CDR1 reads SQVTM; CDR2 reads ANQGSEA. The CDR3 sequence is CSPSRTGGSGEQFF. The CDR3 coding sequence is TGCAGCCCCTCCCGGACAGGGGGGAGTGGTGAGCAGTTCTTC.